Sequencing of this T cell receptor (beta chain) was carried out in a study of T-cell memory formation after mild COVID-19. Study-wide findings and caveats: Clones contracting across day 15 to 85 had a balanced CD4/CD8 profile; later expanding clones leaned CD4+. Contracting CD4+ clones lay largely in CM and EM, with CD8+ ones residing in EMRA.

This CDR3 comprises 13 residues. Germline lookup yields CDR1 LNHDA and CDR2 SQIVND (reference sequence). V gave up 1 base and J gave up 5 bases, with 7 bases separating them. This clonotype was counted a few times. Its antigen is unidentified. cDNA libraries for TCR alpha and TCR beta, carrying sample barcodes and UMIs, came from 5'RACE with constant-segment primers. In TCRdb, the 5' RACE reads were re-called with MiXCR into one record per CDR3 protein. The sample carries fewer than 250,000 distinct CDR3 sequences, 15% to 20% recorded once. The gene calls are TRBV19 and TRBJ2-3; no definite D call. Sequences were obtained from PBMCs or a T cell subset sorted from them (not recorded which). This sequence was found in an adult woman who had mild COVID-19 (a few samples of this study predate the infection). Cell type and time point are not known. The CDR3 nucleotides read TGTGCCAGTAGTATAGTCTCCAGAGATACGCAGTATTTT. This codes for CASSIVSRDTQYF.